The text below deals with one T cell receptor (beta chain). Germline loops: CDR1 SGHKS, CDR2 YYEKEE (reference sequence). This CDR3 comprises 13 residues. Trimming took off 5 bases at V and 3 bases at J, with 11 bases between the two ends. The data belong to a study of cytotoxic CD8 clonotypes in ibrutinib-treated CLL. Produced via immunoSEQ multiplex PCR; TCRdb's table is partial and in-frame only. Found here are 150,000 to 200,000 clones, nearly 90% of them singletons; the top ten hold around 3%. This sequence joins TRBV5-5 and TRBJ2-5; maybe TRBD1 (6 bases). The receptor was isolated from a human donor with chronic lymphocytic leukemia. The material sequenced was PBMCs, taken at disease progression, from a patient treated with ibrutinib. The CDR3 loop is CASRVQGEETQYF. The CDR3 DNA sequence: TGTGCCAGCAGGGTACAGGGAGAAGAGACCCAGTACTTC.